The source of this TCR beta chain is a study of T cells after yellow fever vaccination. The J segment lost 5 bases and the V segment lost 4 bases, leaving 18 bases of the junction unmatched. Germline V gives CDR1 SGHRS, CDR2 YFSETQ. The CDR3 runs to 18 residues. TCRdb processed the 5' RACE reads anew with MiXCR; each CDR3 protein has one entry. The profile covers around 340,000 distinct CDR3 sequences, with approximately 12% appearing a single time and 3.2% taken by the ten largest. The receptor was isolated from a man between 18 and 35 years old who received the YFV17D yellow fever vaccine. The input for sequencing was CD4+ T cells sorted from PBMCs, taken 15 days after the yellow fever booster vaccination. V usage is TRBV5-1 and J usage is TRBJ1-2, with 9 bases lining up with TRBD1. The CDR3 bases are TGCGCCAGCAGCGCCCTACCGTCAGAGGGACAGGGATGGTATGGCTACACCTTC. Protein sequence: CASSALPSEGQGWYGYTF. The entire variable domain, with the rest obtained from reference TRBV5-1 and TRBJ1-2, is as follows: KAGVTQTPRYLIKTRGQQVTLSCSPISGHRSVSWYQQTPGQGLQFLFEYFSETQRNKGNFPGRFSGRQFSNSRSEMNVSTLELGDSALYLCASSALPSEGQGWYGYTFGSGTRLTVV.